This T cell receptor (beta chain) appears in the sequencing data of a study of blood T cell repertoires in COVID-19. Turning to the study itself: Specimens from acute and convalescent COVID-19 originated in the United States, Italy and Spain. T cells, B-cell-depleted T cells, or PBMCs provided the cDNA or gDNA that served as material.

Study processing details: Estimation of nucleated cell counts relied on the amplification of reference gene primers. Repertoires were generated with immunoSEQ multiplex PCR, while TCRdb's copy carries only in-frame clones and drops some. V and J calls and clone size are as listed in that table; D and trimming were resolved from the DNA. This sample has about 250,000 clones, with roughly 86% found just once. This clone was seen only once. After removal of 6 bases from V and 8 bases from J, the junction contained 10 bases not matched to a gene. The length of the CDR3 is 15 residues. CDR1 is MDHEN, CDR2 SYDVKM, per germline.

The chain recombines TRBV28 with TRBJ2-2, with 9 bases that match TRBD1. The specimen was peripheral blood. The sequence came from a woman aged 55-69 years who had recovered from COVID-19. The CDR3 spells CASRNRGTGSGELFF. In DNA form, the CDR3 reads TGTGCCAGCAGGAACAGAGGGACAGGGTCTGGGGAGCTGTTTTTT.